The rows below give T cell receptor beta chains drawn from one sample of a study of shared T cell receptors in the human thymus. Profiling relied on immunoSEQ multiplex PCR, and the TCRdb table lists in-frame clones only, not all of them. Counted here are about 660,000 clones, 70% to 90% occurring once; the ten biggest clones make up 0.008% to 0.011%. This same sample was also taken into another study, of human thymus T cells.

The sequencing input was thymocytes. These receptors originate from a boy younger than two with a congenital heart defect. Both conserved end residues are part of each CDR3. A D gene is named only where the DNA matches it firmly. Clone size appears in some rows only: once, few, many, or a class for an expanded clone.

j_call v_call clone_size d_call cdr3_aa cdr3_nt
TRBJ1-2 TRBV9 . . CASSVALIGQGRYGYTF TGTGCCAGCAGCGTAGCTTTAATCGGGCAGGGGAGATATGGCTACACCTTC
TRBJ2-7 TRBV14 . . CASSQGGQEQYF TGTGCCAGCAGCCAAGGGGGGCAGGAGCAGTACTTC
TRBJ2-1 TRBV2 . TRBD1 CAGTPTRTGVHEQFF TGTGCCGGAACCCCAACTCGGACAGGGGTCCATGAGCAGTTCTTC
TRBJ2-7 TRBV7-8 . . CASSPWTTSYEQYF TGTGCCAGCAGCCCCTGGACAACTTCATACGAGCAGTACTTC
TRBJ2-7 TRBV5-1 . . CASSLGGLRSEQYF TGCGCCAGCAGCTTGGGCGGACTAAGGAGTGAGCAGTACTTC
TRBJ2-1 TRBV9 . TRBD2 CASSVGVGGVNEQFF TGTGCCAGCAGCGTAGGGGTGGGAGGGGTCAATGAGCAGTTCTTC
TRBJ1-2 TRBV5-5 once TRBD1 CASSQGQGRANYGYTF TGTGCCAGCAGCCAGGGACAGGGGAGGGCTAACTATGGCTACACCTTC
TRBJ2-3 TRBV9 . TRBD2 CASSVRPGLGATDTQYF TGTGCCAGCAGCGTACGACCGGGACTAGGCGCCACAGATACGCAGTATTTT
TRBJ1-1 TRBV7-9 . . CASSPIVMRNGGTEAFF TGTGCCAGCAGCCCCATCGTGATGAGGAACGGAGGCACTGAAGCTTTCTTT
TRBJ1-4 TRBV4-1 once TRBD1 CASSQGQGGTTNEKLFF TGCGCCAGCAGCCAAGGACAAGGGGGCACAACTAATGAAAAACTGTTTTTT
TRBJ1-5 TRBV28 . . CASSPDRVNQPQHF TGTGCCAGCAGCCCGGACAGAGTAAATCAGCCCCAGCATTTT
TRBJ1-1 TRBV12-5 . TRBD1 CASGLRDRATEAFF TGTGCTAGTGGTTTGAGGGACAGGGCCACTGAAGCTTTCTTT
TRBJ1-2 TRBV19 . . CASSPQGSGGYTF TGTGCCAGTAGTCCTCAGGGGTCTGGCGGCTACACCTTC
TRBJ1-1 TRBV2 . TRBD1 CASSGGQVGAFF TGTGCCAGCAGTGGGGGACAGGTGGGGGCTTTCTTT
TRBJ2-3 TRBV25-1 . . CASSDLWAATDTQYF TGTGCCAGCAGTGACCTATGGGCAGCTACAGATACGCAGTATTTT
TRBJ2-7 TRBV11-1 . TRBD2 CASSRGGSPSYEQYF TGTGCCAGCTCGAGGGGCGGGAGCCCCTCCTACGAGCAGTACTTC
TRBJ2-4 TRBV20-1 . . CSGRSKNIQYF TGCAGCGGTCGTTCCAAAAACATTCAGTACTTC
TRBJ1-1 TRBV21-1 . . CASSTLTGGTEAFF TGTGCCAGCAGCACCTTGACAGGGGGAACTGAAGCTTTCTTT
TRBJ1-5 TRBV6-6 . TRBD1 CASSYSNRGDNQPQHF TGTGCCAGCAGTTACTCTAACAGGGGAGACAATCAGCCCCAGCATTTT
TRBJ2-3 TRBV5-4 . TRBD1 CASSETGARPDTQYF TGTGCCAGCAGCGAGACAGGGGCCCGACCAGATACGCAGTATTTT
TRBJ2-7 TRBV29-1 . TRBD1 CSVGTRPGQGTAYEQYF TGCAGCGTTGGCACCCGACCGGGACAGGGTACCGCCTACGAGCAGTACTTC